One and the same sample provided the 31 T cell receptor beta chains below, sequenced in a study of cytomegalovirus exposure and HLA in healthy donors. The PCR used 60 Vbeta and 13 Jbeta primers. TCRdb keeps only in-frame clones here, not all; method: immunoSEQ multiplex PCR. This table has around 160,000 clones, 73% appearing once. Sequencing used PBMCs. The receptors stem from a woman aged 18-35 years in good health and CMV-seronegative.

The CDR3 bases are TGTGCCAGCAGCGTACCTCTTACAGGGGGGGATGAGCAGTTCTTC. It codes for CASSVPLTGGDEQFF. J is TRBJ2-1 and V is TRBV9; D is perhaps TRBD1 (8 bases). V was clipped by 1 base and J by 8 bases, with 16 bases between them. Germline CDR1 and CDR2: SGDLS and YYNGEE. CDR3 length: 15 amino acids.

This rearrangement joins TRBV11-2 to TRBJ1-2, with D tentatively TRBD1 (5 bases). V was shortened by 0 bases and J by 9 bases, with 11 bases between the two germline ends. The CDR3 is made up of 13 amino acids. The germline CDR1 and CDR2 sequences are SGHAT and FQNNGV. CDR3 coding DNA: TGTGCCAGCAGCTTAGATCAGGGCCGGAGCTACACCTTC. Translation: CASSLDQGRSYTF.

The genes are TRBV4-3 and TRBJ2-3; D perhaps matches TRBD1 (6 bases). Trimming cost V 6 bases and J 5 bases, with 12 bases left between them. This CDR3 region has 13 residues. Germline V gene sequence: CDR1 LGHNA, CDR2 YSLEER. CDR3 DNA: TGCGCCAGCAGACCGAAAGGGGGAGATACGCAGTATTTT. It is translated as CASRPKGGDTQYF.

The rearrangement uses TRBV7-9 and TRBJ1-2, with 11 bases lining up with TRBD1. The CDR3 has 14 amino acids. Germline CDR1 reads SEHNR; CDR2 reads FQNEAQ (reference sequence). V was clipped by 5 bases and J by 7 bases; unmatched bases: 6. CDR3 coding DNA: TGTGCCAGCAGCAGGGGACAGGGGGTCGGTGGCTACACCTTC. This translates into CASSRGQGVGGYTF.

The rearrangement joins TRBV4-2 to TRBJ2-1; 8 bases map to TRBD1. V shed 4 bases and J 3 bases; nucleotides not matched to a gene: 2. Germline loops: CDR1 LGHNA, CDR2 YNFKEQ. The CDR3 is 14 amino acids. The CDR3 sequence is CASSRGQGYNEQFF. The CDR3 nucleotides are TGTGCCAGCAGCCGAGGACAGGGCTACAATGAGCAGTTCTTC.

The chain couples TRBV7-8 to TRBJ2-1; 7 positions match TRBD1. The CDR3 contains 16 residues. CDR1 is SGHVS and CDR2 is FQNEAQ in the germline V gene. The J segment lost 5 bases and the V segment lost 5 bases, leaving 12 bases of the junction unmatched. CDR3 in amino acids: CASSGIGTVFNNEQFF. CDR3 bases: TGTGCCAGCAGCGGTATTGGGACAGTATTTAACAATGAGCAGTTCTTC.

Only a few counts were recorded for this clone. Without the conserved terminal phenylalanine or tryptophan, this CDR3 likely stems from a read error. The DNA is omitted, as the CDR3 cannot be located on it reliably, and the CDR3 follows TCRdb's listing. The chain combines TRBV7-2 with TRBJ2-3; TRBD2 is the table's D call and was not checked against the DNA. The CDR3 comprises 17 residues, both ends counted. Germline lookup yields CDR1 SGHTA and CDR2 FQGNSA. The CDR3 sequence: CASSSRPIGTSGGAAFI.

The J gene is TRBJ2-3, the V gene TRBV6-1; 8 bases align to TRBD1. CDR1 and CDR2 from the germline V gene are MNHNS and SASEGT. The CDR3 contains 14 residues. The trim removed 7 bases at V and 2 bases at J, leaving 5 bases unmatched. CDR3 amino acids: CASIPGGPTDTQYF. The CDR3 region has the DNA TGTGCCAGCATCCCAGGGGGCCCCACAGATACGCAGTATTTT.

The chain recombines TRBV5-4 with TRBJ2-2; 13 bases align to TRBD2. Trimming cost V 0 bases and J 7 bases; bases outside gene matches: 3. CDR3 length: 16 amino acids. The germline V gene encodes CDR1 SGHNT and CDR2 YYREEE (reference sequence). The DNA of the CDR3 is TGTGCCAGCAGCTTGGGACTAGCGGGGGGTTACGGGGAGCTGTTTTTT. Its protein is CASSLGLAGGYGELFF.

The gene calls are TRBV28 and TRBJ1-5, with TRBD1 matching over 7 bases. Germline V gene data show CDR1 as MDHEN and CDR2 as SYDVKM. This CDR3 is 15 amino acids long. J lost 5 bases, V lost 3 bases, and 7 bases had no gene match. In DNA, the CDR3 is TGTGCCAGCAGTTTTGGCAGGGGGTTGTATCAGCCCCAGCATTTT. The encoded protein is CASSFGRGLYQPQHF.

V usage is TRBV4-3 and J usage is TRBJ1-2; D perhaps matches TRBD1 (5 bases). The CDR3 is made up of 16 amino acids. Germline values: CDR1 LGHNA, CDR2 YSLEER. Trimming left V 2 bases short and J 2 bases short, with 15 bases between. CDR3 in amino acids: CASSQWGGAENYGYTF. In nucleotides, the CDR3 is TGCGCCAGCAGCCAATGGGGGGGAGCCGAAAACTATGGCTACACCTTC.

The CDR3, as DNA: TGTGCCACCAGCAGAGACCCCGGGGAGGTTACCAATCAGCCCCAGCATTTT. Residues: CATSRDPGEVTNQPQHF. The chain uses TRBV15 and TRBJ1-5; no reliable D call. CDR1 LNHNV and CDR2 YYDKDF come from the germline V gene (reference sequence). V lost 0 bases and J 3 bases, leaving 15 bases between the germline ends. CDR3 length: 17 amino acids.

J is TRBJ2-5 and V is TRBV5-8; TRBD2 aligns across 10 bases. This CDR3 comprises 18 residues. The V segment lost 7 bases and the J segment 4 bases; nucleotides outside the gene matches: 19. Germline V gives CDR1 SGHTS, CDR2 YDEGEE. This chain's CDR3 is CASLENRKNLAGVETQYF. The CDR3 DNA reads TGTGCCAGCCTAGAGAATAGAAAAAATCTAGCGGGGGTAGAGACCCAGTACTTC.

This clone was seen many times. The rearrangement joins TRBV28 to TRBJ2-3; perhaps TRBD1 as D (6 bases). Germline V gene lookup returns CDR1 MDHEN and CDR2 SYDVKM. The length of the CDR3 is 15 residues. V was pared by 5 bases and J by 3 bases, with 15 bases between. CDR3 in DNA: TGTGCCAGCAGTACCCCGGACAGCATAACAGATACGCAGTATTTT. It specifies CASSTPDSITDTQYF. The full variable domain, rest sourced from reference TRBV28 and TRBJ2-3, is DVKVTQSSRYLVKRTGEKVFLECVQDMDHENMFWYRQDPGLGLRLIYFSYDVKMKEKGDIPEGYSVSREKKERFSLILESASTNQTSMYLCASSTPDSITDTQYFGPGTRLTVL.

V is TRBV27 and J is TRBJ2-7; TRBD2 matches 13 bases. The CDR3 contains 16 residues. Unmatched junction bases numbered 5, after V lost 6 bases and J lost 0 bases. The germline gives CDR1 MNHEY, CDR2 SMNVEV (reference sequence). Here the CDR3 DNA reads TGTGCCAGCAGGAGAGGGACTAGCGGGGTCTCCTACGAGCAGTACTTC. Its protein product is CASRRGTSGVSYEQYF.

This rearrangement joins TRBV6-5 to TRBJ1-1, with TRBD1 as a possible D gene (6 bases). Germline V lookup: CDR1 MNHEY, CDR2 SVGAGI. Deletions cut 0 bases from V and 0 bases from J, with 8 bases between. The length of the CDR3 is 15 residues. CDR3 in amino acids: CASSYSRDMNTEAFF. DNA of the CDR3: TGTGCCAGCAGTTACTCCCGGGACATGAACACTGAAGCTTTCTTT.

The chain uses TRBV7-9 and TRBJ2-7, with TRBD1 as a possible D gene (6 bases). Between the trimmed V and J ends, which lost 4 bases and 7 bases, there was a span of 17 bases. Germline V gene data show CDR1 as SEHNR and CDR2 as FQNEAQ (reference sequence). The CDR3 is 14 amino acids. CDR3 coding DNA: TGTGCCAGCAGCTCGGAACAGGGTATGAGGGAGCAGTACGTC. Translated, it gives CASSSEQGMREQYV.

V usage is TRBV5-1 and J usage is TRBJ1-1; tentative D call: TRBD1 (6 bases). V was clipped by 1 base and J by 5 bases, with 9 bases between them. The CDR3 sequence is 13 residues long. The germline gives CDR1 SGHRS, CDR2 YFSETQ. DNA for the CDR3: TGCGCCAGCAGCTTGACCCAGGGGACTGAAGCTTTCTTT. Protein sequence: CASSLTQGTEAFF.

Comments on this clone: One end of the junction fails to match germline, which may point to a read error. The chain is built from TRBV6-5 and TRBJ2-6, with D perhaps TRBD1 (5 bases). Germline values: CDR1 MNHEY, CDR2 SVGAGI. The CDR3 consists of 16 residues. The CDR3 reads CASSYYGDSGANGLTF. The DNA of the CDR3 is TGTGCCAGCAGTTACTACGGAGACTCTGGGGCCAACGGCCTGACTTTC.

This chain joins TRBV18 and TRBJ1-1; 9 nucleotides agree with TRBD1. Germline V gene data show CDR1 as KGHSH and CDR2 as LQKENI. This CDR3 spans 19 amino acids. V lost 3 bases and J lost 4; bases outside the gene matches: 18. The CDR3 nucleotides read TGTGCCAGCTCACCGGGTTTACAGGGGGCCAGAGAGTGGATCACTGAAGCTTTCTTT. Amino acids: CASSPGLQGAREWITEAFF.

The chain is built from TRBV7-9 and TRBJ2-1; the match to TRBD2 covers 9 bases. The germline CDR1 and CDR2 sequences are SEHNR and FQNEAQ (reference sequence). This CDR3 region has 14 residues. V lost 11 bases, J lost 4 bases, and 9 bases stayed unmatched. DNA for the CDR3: TGTGCCGAGGGCCCTAGCGGGACTTACAATGAGCAGTTCTTC. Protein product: CAEGPSGTYNEQFF.

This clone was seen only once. The CDR3 sequence is CASSPGQGRGAQYF. CDR3 in DNA: TGTGCCAGCAGTCCGGGACAGGGTAGAGGGGCGCAGTACTTC. The rearrangement uses TRBV6-5 and TRBJ2-7; 9 bases map to TRBD1. The germline V gene has CDR1 MNHEY and CDR2 SVGAGI. V lost 5 bases to trimming and J lost 9 bases; unmatched junction nucleotides: 11. This CDR3 is built from 14 residues.

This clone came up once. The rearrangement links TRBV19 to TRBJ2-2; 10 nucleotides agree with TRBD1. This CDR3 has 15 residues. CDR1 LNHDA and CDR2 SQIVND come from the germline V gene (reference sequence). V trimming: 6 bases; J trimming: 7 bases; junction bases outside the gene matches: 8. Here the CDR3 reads CASRDRGRSNGELFF. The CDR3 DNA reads TGTGCCAGTAGAGACAGGGGGCGGTCGAACGGGGAGCTGTTTTTT.

The DNA of the CDR3 is TGTGCCAGCAGTGAAGTAAGCGTACGAGAGACCCAGTACTTC. Translation gives CASSEVSVRETQYF. The chain joins TRBV2 to TRBJ2-5; D unresolved. Germline loops: CDR1 SNHLY, CDR2 FYNNEI. This CDR3 region has 14 residues. The ends were cut back, 1 base at V and 4 bases at J, with 10 bases in the middle.

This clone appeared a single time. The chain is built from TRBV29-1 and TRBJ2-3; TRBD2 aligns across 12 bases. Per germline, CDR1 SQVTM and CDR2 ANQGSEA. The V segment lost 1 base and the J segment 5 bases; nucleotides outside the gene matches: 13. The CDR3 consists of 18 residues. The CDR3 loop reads CSVEAVTLAGGRGDTQYF. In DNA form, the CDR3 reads TGCAGCGTTGAAGCGGTTACCCTAGCGGGGGGGCGTGGAGATACGCAGTATTTT.

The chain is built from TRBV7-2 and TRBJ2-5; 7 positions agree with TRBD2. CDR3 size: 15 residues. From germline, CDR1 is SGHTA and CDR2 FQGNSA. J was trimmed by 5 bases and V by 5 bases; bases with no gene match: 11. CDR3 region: CASSLTGLGVETQYF. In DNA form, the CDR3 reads TGTGCCAGCAGCCTCACTGGACTAGGTGTGGAGACCCAGTACTTC.

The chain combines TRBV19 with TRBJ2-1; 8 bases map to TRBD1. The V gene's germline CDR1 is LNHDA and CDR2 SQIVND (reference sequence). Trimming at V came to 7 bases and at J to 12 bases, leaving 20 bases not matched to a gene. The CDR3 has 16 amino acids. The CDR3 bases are TGTGCCAGTAATCCCGGTGGGGGACAGGTTGCCGTAGGGCAGTTCTTC. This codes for CASNPGGGQVAVGQFF.

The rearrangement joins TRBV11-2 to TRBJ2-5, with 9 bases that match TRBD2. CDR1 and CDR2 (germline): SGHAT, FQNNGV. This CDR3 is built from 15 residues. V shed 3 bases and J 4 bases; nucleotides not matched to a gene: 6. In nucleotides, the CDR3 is TGTGCCAGCAGCTTTAATAGCGGGAGTGGAGAGACCCAGTACTTC. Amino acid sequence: CASSFNSGSGETQYF.

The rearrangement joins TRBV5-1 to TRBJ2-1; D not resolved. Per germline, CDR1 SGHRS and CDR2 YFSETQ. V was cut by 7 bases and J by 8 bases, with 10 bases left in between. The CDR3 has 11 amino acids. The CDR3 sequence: CASYERDEQFF. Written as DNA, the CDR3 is TGCGCCAGCTATGAGCGTGATGAGCAGTTCTTC. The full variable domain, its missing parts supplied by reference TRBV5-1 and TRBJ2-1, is KAGVTQTPRYLIKTRGQQVTLSCSPISGHRSVSWYQQTPGQGLQFLFEYFSETQRNKGNFPGRFSGRQFSNSRSEMNVSTLELGDSALYLCASYERDEQFFGPGTRLTVL.

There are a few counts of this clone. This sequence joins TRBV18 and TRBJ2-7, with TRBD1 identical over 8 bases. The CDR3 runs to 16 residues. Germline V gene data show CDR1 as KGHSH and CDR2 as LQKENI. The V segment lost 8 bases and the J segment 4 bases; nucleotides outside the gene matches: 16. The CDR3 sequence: CASSRGSGQGTYEQYF. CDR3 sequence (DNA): TGTGCCAGCAGCAGGGGTTCAGGACAGGGTACATACGAGCAGTACTTC.

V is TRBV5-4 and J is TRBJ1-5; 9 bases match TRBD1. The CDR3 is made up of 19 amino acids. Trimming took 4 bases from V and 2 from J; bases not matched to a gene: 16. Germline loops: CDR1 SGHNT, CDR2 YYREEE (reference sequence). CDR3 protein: CASSARGTGPLGRNQPQHF. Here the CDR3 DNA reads TGTGCCAGCAGCGCTCGGGGGACAGGGCCCCTCGGGCGCAATCAGCCCCAGCATTTT. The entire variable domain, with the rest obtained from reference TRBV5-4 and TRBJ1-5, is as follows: ETGVTQSPTHLIKTRGQQVTLRCSSQSGHNTVSWYQQALGQGPQFIFQYYREEENGRGNFPPRFSGLQFPNYSSELNVNALELDDSALYLCASSARGTGPLGRNQPQHFGDGTRLSIL.